This record concerns one T cell receptor beta chain sequence. This sample is part of a study of control samples from healthy donors and cancer patients. The assay was immunoSEQ multiplex PCR, and TCRdb's table has in-frame clones only and misses some. The sample contains some 110,000 clones, roughly 85% of which appear only once. From germline, CDR1 is LNHDA and CDR2 SQIVND (reference sequence). This CDR3 region has 14 residues. The V gene end was trimmed by 6 bases and the J gene end by 10 bases; junction bases not matched to a gene: 10. The J gene is TRBJ1-5, the V gene TRBV19, with 9 bases matching TRBD1. The sequenced sample consisted of blood. The source of this sequence is a woman between 45 and 65 years old in good health. The CDR3 here is CASSRRDRESPQHF. CDR3 sequence (DNA): TGTGCCAGTAGCCGCCGGGACAGGGAGAGTCCCCAGCATTTT.